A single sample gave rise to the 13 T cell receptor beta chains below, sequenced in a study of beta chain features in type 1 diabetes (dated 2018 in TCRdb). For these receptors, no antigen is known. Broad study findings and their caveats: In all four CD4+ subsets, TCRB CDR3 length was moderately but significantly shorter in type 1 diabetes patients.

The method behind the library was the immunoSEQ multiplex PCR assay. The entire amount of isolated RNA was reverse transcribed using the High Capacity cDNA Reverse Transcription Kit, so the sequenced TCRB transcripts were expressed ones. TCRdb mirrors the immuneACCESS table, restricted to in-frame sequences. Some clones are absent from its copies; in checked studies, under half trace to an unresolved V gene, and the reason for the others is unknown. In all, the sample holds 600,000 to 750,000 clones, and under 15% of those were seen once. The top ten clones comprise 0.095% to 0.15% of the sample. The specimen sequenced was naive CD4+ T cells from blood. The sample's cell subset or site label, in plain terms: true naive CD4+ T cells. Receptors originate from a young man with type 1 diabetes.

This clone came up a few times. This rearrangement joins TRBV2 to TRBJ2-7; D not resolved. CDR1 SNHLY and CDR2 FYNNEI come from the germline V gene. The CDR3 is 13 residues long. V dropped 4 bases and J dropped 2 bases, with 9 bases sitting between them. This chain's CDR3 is CASSVDGTYEQYF. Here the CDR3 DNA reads TGTGCCAGCAGTGTGGACGGAACCTACGAGCAGTACTTC.

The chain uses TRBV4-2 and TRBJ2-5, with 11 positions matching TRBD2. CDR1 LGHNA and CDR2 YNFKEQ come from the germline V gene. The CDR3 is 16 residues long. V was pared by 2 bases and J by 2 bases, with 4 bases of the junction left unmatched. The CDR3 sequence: CASSQKTSGAQETQYF. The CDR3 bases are TGTGCCAGCAGCCAAAAGACTAGCGGGGCTCAAGAGACCCAGTACTTC.

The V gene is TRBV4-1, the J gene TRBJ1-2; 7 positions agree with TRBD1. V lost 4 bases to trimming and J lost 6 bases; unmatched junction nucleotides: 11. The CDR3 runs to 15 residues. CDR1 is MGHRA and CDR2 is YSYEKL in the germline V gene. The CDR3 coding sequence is TGCGCCAGCAGCCGAACTAGGACAGGCCCTAATGGCTACACCTTC. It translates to CASSRTRTGPNGYTF.

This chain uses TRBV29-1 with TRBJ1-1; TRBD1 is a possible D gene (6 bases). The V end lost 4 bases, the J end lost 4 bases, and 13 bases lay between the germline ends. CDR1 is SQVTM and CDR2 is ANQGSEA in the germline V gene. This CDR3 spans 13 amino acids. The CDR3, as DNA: TGCAGCGTTGGTGGGGGGGCTCCCACTGAAGCTTTCTTT. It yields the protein CSVGGGAPTEAFF.

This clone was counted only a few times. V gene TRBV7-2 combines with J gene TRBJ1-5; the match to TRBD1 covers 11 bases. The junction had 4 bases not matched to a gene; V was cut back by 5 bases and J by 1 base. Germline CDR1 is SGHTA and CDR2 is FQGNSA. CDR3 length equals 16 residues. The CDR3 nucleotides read TGTGCCAGCAGCCGGACAGGGGGCGCCAGCAATCAGCCCCAGCATTTT. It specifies CASSRTGGASNQPQHF.

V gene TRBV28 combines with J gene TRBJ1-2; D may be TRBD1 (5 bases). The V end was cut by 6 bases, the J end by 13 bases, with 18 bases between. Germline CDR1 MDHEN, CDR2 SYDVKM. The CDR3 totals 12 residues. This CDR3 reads CASSSDPMRGTF. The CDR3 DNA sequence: TGTGCCAGCAGCTCAGACCCGATGAGGGGCACCTTC.

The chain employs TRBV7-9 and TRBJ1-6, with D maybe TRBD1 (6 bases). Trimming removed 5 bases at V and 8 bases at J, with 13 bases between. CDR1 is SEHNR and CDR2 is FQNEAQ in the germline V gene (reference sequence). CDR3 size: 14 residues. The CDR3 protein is CASSVRGRDSPLHF. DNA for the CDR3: TGTGCCAGCAGCGTCAGGGGACGGGATTCACCCCTCCACTTT.

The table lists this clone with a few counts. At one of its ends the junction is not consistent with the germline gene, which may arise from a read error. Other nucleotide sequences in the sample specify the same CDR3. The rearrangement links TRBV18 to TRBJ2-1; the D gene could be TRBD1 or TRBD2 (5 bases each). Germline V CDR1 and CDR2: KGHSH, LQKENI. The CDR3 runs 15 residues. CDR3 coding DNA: TGTGCCAGTTCACCAGGCACAGGAGGATACAATGAGCAGTTCTTC. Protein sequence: CASSPGTGGYNEQFF.

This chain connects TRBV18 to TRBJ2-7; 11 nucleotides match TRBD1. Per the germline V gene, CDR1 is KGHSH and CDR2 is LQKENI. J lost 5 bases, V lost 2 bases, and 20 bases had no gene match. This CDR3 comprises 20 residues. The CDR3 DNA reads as TGTGCCAGCTCACCAACCTTCCTAAACCCACGGGACAGGGGGATCGACGAGCAGTACTTC. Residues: CASSPTFLNPRDRGIDEQYF.

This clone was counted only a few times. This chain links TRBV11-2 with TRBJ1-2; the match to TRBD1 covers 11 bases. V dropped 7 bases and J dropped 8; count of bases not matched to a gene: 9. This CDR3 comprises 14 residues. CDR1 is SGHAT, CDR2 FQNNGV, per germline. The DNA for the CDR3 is TGTGCCAGCACCGCAATGGACAGGGGGCAAGGCTACACCTTC. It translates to CASTAMDRGQGYTF.

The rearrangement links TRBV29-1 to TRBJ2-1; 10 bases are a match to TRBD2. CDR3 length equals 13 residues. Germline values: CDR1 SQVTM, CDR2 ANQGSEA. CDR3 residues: CNGTSATYNEQFF. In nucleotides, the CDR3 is TGCAACGGGACTAGCGCTACATACAATGAGCAGTTCTTC.

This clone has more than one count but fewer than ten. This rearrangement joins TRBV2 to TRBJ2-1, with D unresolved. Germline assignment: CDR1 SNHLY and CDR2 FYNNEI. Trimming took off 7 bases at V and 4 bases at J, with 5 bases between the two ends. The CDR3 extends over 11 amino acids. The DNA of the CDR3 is TGTGCCAGCAATAAGTACAATGAGCAGTTCTTC. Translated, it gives CASNKYNEQFF.

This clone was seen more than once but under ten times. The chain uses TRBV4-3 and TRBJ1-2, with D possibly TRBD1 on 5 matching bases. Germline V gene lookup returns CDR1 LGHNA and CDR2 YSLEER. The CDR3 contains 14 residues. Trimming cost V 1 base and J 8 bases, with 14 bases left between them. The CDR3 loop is CASSQGGGRGGYTF. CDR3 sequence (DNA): TGCGCCAGCAGCCAAGGTGGCGGAAGGGGAGGCTACACCTTC.